This T cell receptor (beta chain) was recorded in a study of blood T cell repertoires in COVID-19. Across the study: The study drew acute and convalescent COVID-19 samples from the United States, Italy and Spain.

V was clipped by 8 bases and J by 6 bases, with 8 bases between them. From germline, CDR1 is MNHEY and CDR2 SVGAGI. The CDR3 covers 11 residues. Generated by immunoSEQ multiplex PCR, the TCRdb table keeps only in-frame clones and is missing some. Of 200,000 to 300,000 clones in the sample, roughly four fifths were seen once. The sequence was obtained from a woman in her sixties or seventies with acute or convalescent COVID-19. Sequenced: peripheral blood. The chain uses TRBV6-5 and TRBJ1-5, with D tentatively TRBD1 (5 bases). The CDR3 DNA follows: TGTGCCAGCGGAGGGGTTCAGCCCCAGCATTTT. Its translation: CASGGVQPQHF.